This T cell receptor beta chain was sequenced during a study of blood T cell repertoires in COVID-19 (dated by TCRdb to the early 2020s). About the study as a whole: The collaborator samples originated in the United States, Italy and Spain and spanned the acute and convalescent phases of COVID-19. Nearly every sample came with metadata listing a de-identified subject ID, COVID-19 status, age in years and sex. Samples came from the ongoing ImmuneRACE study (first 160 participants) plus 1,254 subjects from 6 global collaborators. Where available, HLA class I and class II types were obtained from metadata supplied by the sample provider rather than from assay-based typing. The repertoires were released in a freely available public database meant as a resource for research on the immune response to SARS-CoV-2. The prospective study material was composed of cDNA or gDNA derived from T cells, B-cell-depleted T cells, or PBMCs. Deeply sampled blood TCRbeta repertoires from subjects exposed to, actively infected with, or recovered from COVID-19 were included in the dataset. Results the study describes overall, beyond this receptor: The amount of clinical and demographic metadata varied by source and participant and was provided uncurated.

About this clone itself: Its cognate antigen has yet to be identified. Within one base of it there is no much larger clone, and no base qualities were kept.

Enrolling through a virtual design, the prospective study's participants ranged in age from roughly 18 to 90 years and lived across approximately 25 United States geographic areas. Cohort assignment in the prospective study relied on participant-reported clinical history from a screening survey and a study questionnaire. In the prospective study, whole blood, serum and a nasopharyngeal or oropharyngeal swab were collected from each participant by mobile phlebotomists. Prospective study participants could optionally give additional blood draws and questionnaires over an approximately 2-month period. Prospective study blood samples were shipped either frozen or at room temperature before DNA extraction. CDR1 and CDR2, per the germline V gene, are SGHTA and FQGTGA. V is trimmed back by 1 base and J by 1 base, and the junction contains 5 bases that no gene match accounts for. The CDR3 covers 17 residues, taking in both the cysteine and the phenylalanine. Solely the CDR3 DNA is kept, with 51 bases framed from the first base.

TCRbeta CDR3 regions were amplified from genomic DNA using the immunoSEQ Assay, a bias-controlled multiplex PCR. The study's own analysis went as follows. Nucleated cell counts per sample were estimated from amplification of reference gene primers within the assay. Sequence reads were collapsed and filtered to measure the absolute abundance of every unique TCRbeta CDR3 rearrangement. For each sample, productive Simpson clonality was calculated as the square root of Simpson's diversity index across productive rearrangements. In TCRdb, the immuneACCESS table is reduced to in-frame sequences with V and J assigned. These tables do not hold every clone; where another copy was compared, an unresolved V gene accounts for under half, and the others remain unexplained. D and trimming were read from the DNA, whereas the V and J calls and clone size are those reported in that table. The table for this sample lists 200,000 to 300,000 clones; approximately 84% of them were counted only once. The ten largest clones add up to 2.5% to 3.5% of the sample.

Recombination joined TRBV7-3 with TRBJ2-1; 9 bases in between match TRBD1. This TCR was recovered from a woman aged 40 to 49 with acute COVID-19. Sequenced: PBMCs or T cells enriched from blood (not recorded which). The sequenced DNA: TGTGCCAGCAGCTTAAGGGCGGGACAGGGATCCTACAATGAGCAGTTCTTC. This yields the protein CASSLRAGQGSYNEQFF.